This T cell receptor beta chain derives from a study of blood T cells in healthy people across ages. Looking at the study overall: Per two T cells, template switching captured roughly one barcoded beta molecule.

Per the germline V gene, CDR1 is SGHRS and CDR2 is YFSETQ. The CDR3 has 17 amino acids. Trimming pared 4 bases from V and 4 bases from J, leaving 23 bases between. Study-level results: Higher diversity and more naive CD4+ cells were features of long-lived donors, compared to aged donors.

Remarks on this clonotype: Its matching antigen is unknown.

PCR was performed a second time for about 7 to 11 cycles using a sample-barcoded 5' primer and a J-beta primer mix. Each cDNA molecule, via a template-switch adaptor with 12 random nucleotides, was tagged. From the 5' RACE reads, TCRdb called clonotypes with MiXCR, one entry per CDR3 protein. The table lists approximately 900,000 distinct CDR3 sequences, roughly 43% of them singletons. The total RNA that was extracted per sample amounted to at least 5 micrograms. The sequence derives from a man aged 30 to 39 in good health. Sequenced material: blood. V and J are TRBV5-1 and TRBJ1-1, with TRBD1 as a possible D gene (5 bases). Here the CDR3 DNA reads TGCGCCAGCAGCGCGAGCCTTCAGGGCGCTGGTGGCACTGAAGCTTTCTTT. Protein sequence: CASSASLQGAGGTEAFF.